One and the same sample provided the 18 T cell receptor beta chains below, sequenced in a study of blood T cell repertoires in COVID-19. Generated by immunoSEQ multiplex PCR, the TCRdb table keeps only in-frame clones and is missing some. The sample yields about 180,000 clones, 80% to 90% seen once. Sequencing was performed on PBMCs or T cells enriched from blood (not recorded which). The receptor source for this set is a woman between 18 and 29 years old who had recovered from COVID-19.

This clone was picked up one time. The chain employs TRBV30 and TRBJ1-2, with D perhaps TRBD1 (5 bases). The CDR3 sequence is 14 residues long. The V gene's germline CDR1 is GTSNPN and CDR2 SVGIG (reference sequence). V dropped 5 bases and J dropped 2 bases, with 15 bases sitting between them. The CDR3 loop reads CAWGGWQANYGYTF. CDR3 sequence (DNA): TGTGCCTGGGGGGGTTGGCAGGCCAACTATGGCTACACCTTC.

The chain employs TRBV11-2 and TRBJ2-7, with 7 bases aligning to TRBD1. The CDR3 totals 16 residues. Germline assignment: CDR1 SGHAT and CDR2 FQNNGV. V lost 2 bases to trimming and J lost 1 base; unmatched junction nucleotides: 8. The CDR3 here is CASSLRRQGGSYEQYF. In DNA form, the CDR3 reads TGTGCCAGCAGCTTACGAAGACAGGGTGGATCCTACGAGCAGTACTTC.

This chain uses TRBV5-1 with TRBJ1-1; 10 bases align to TRBD1. The ends lost 4 bases at V and 8 bases at J; junction bases unmatched: 8. The CDR3 runs 14 residues. Germline-derived CDR1 and CDR2 are SGHRS and YFSETQ. The CDR3 region is CASSKGQGGIEAFF. The CDR3 DNA reads as TGCGCCAGCAGCAAAGGACAGGGGGGAATCGAAGCTTTCTTT. The full variable domain, its missing parts supplied by reference TRBV5-1 and TRBJ1-1, is KAGVTQTPRYLIKTRGQQVTLSCSPISGHRSVSWYQQTPGQGLQFLFEYFSETQRNKGNFPGRFSGRQFSNSRSEMNVSTLELGDSALYLCASSKGQGGIEAFFGQGTRLTVV.

V gene TRBV4-3 combines with J gene TRBJ2-7; the match to TRBD2 covers 7 bases. Germline trimming cut 0 bases from V and 4 bases from J; bases unmatched to any gene: 3. The CDR3 runs to 14 residues. Germline-derived CDR1 and CDR2 are LGHNA and YSLEER. Written as DNA, the CDR3 is TGCGCCAGCAGCCAAGATCTGGGGGGGTACGAGCAGTACTTC. Translated: CASSQDLGGYEQYF.

In DNA, the CDR3 is TGTGCCAGCAGCCATTCCAGGGGGTGGGAAGAAGCTTTCTTT. Translating gives CASSHSRGWEEAFF. The chain links TRBV11-2 to TRBJ1-1; the match to TRBD1 covers 7 bases. The germline V gene has CDR1 SGHAT and CDR2 FQNNGV. The length of the CDR3 is 14 residues. The V and J ends lost 5 bases and 8 bases, in that order; junction bases with no gene match: 11. Together with reference TRBV11-2 and TRBJ1-1, the CDR3 gives the full variable domain: EAGVAQSPRYKIIEKRQSVAFWCNPISGHATLYWYQQILGQGPKLLIQFQNNGVVDDSQLPKDRFSAERLKGVDSTLKIQPAKLEDSAVYLCASSHSRGWEEAFFGQGTRLTVV.

The CDR3 DNA follows: TGCGCCAGCAGCCTACAAGGGGTCGGCGAGGCCTCCTATGGCTACACCTTC. Encoded protein: CASSLQGVGEASYGYTF. This chain joins TRBV5-1 and TRBJ1-2; D is perhaps TRBD1 (5 bases). Germline V CDR1 and CDR2: SGHRS, YFSETQ. Trimming removed 4 bases at V and 4 bases at J, with 23 bases between. CDR3 length: 17 amino acids.

This chain uses TRBV19 with TRBJ1-1; no clear D. The CDR3 totals 13 residues. V was shortened by 5 bases and J by 1 base, with 8 bases between the two germline ends. Germline V gene lookup returns CDR1 LNHDA and CDR2 SQIVND (reference sequence). CDR3 DNA: TGTGCCAGTAGTTATGACTCGAACACTGAAGCTTTCTTT. Translated, it gives CASSYDSNTEAFF.

The chain joins TRBV18 to TRBJ2-7; a possible D gene is TRBD2 (5 bases). Trimming cost V 6 bases and J 6 bases, with 9 bases left between them. The CDR3 sequence is 11 residues long. The germline V gene has CDR1 KGHSH and CDR2 LQKENI. The CDR3 DNA sequence: TGTGCCAGCTCCCTAGGGAGCGAGCAGTACTTC. It is translated as CASSLGSEQYF.

V usage is TRBV7-9 and J usage is TRBJ1-1; the D is unclear. The CDR3 contains 12 residues. V lost 5 bases and J lost 4, with 8 bases in between. Germline lookup yields CDR1 SEHNR and CDR2 FQNEAQ (reference sequence). The CDR3 DNA reads TGTGCCAGCAGCCGCGCTGCCACTGAAGCTTTCTTT. Translated: CASSRAATEAFF.

A few counts support this clone. The rearrangement uses TRBV11-2 and TRBJ1-1, with TRBD1 as a possible D gene (5 bases). CDR1 and CDR2 from the germline V gene are SGHAT and FQNNGV. The CDR3 contains 14 residues. Trimming left V 0 bases short and J 10 bases short, with 15 bases between. This CDR3 is CASSLEGRGGVAFF. CDR3 coding DNA: TGTGCCAGCAGCTTAGAGGGGAGGGGAGGGGTAGCTTTCTTT.

This clone showed up just a few times. This CDR3 is also generated by other DNA sequences in the sample. The rearrangement links TRBV9 to TRBJ2-7, with TRBD1 matching over 7 bases. V dropped 0 bases and J dropped 3; count of bases not matched to a gene: 6. Germline values: CDR1 SGDLS, CDR2 YYNGEE. The CDR3 runs 15 residues. The CDR3 DNA is TGTGCCAGCAGCGTAGGCCCCGACAGGGACTACGAGCAGTACTTC. Its protein product is CASSVGPDRDYEQYF.

The rearrangement joins TRBV10-3 to TRBJ2-7; maybe TRBD1 (6 bases). Germline CDR1 ENHRY, CDR2 SYGVKD. The V gene lost 5 bases and the J gene lost 2 bases, with 10 bases spanning the gap. The CDR3 is made up of 13 amino acids. The CDR3 reads CAISQGTPYEQYF. Here the CDR3 DNA reads TGTGCCATCAGTCAGGGGACCCCCTACGAGCAGTACTTC.

CDR3 in DNA: TGTGCCGGAAGCGGGACAGGCTCTGGAAACACCATATATTTT. Translating gives CAGSGTGSGNTIYF. The rearrangement links TRBV6-6 to TRBJ1-3; 8 bases are a match to TRBD1. The junction had 6 bases not matched to a gene; V was cut back by 11 bases and J by 0 bases. Germline-derived CDR1 and CDR2 are MNHNY and SVGAGI (reference sequence). The CDR3 totals 14 residues.

The V call is TRBV2, the J call TRBJ2-1; the match to TRBD2 covers 9 bases. Per germline, CDR1 SNHLY and CDR2 FYNNEI. The CDR3 length is 15 residues. With 8 bases clipped from V and 4 bases from J, the junction kept 9 bases outside the gene matches. The CDR3 sequence: CASLKGLAGYNEQFF. For the CDR3, the DNA is TGTGCCAGCCTTAAAGGCCTAGCGGGATACAATGAGCAGTTCTTC.

The gene calls are TRBV2 and TRBJ2-5; no clear D. From germline, CDR1 is SNHLY and CDR2 FYNNEI. The CDR3 runs 11 residues. With 5 bases removed from V and 7 bases from J, the gap between germline ends came to 8 bases. The CDR3 sequence: CASSLPGTQYF. The CDR3 nucleotides read TGTGCCAGCAGTCTACCCGGGACCCAGTACTTC.

The rearrangement links TRBV27 to TRBJ1-2; TRBD1 is a possible D gene (6 bases). The CDR3 runs 12 residues. Germline lookup yields CDR1 MNHEY and CDR2 SMNVEV (reference sequence). V was clipped by 5 bases and J by 2 bases, with 6 bases between them. CDR3 sequence: CASSTGNYGYTF. The CDR3 bases are TGTGCCAGCAGTACAGGGAACTATGGCTACACCTTC.

This clone was detected a few times. The chain carries TRBV10-3 and TRBJ1-4; D not certain. Between the trimmed V and J ends, which lost 6 bases and 4 bases, there was a span of 9 bases. The CDR3 has 13 residues. The germline V gene has CDR1 ENHRY and CDR2 SYGVKD. DNA for the CDR3: TGTGCCATCAGGGGCAGCCTTAATGAAAAACTGTTTTTT. Amino acids: CAIRGSLNEKLFF.

The chain links TRBV28 to TRBJ1-6, with TRBD1 matching over 9 bases. Trimming took 3 bases from V and 6 from J; bases not matched to a gene: 0. The CDR3 is 14 residues long. Germline CDR1 is MDHEN and CDR2 is SYDVKM. CDR3 DNA sequence: TGTGCCAGCAGTTTGGGACAGGGTAATTCACCCCTCCACTTT. Translation gives CASSLGQGNSPLHF.